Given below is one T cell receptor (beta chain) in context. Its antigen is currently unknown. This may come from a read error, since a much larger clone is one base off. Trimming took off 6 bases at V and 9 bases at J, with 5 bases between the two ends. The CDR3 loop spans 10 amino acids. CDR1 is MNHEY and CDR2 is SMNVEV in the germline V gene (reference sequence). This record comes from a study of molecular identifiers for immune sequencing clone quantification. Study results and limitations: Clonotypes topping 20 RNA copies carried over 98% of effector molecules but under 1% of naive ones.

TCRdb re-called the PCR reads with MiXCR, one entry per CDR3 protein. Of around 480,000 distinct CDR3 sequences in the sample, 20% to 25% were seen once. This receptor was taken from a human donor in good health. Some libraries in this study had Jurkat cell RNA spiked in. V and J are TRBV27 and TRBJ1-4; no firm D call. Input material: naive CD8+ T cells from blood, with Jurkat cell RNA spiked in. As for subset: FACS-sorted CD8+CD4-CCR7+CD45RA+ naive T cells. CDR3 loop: CASRRKKLFF. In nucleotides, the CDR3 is TGTGCCAGCAGGAGGAAAAAACTGTTTTTT.